Following are 8 T cell receptor beta chains from one sample sequenced in a study of T cell responses to AZD1222 COVID-19 vaccine. Sequenced by immunoSEQ multiplex PCR; TCRdb stores in-frame clones only, minus some. The sample records roughly 67,000 clones, approximately 90% being singletons. The input for sequencing was peripheral blood, taken on day 0 of AZD1222 vaccination. Every receptor here comes from an adult in good health.

This rearrangement joins TRBV28 to TRBJ1-5; D call uncertain. Trimming left V 1 base short and J 1 base short, with 8 bases between. The CDR3 has 15 residues. The germline gives CDR1 MDHEN, CDR2 SYDVKM. The CDR3 DNA reads TGTGCCAGCAGTTTATCGGCGGGAAGCAATCAGCCCCAGCATTTT. This sequence encodes CASSLSAGSNQPQHF.

The genes are TRBV3-1 (or the pseudogene TRBV3-2) and TRBJ2-5, with 8 bases that match TRBD1. The CDR3 has 13 amino acids. V gave up 6 bases and J gave up 2 bases; unmatched junction bases: 2. CDR1 and CDR2 from the germline V gene are LGHDT and YNNKEL (reference sequence). DNA for the CDR3: TGTGCCAGCAGAGACAGGGGTCAAGAGACCCAGTACTTC. Protein sequence: CASRDRGQETQYF.

The rearrangement joins TRBV27 to TRBJ1-2, with 7 bases aligning to TRBD1. The V gene's germline CDR1 is MNHEY and CDR2 SMNVEV (reference sequence). V was clipped by 0 bases and J by 4 bases; unmatched bases: 11. The CDR3 contains 17 residues. The CDR3, as DNA: TGTGCCAGCAGTTTATCGCCACCTGACAGGGCGGCCTATGGCTACACCTTC. It yields the protein CASSLSPPDRAAYGYTF.

The CDR3 protein is CASSSRDNIQYF. CDR3 nucleotide sequence: TGTGCCAGCTCCTCACGGGACAACATTCAGTACTTC. The chain couples TRBV18 to TRBJ2-4; either TRBD1 or TRBD2 may fit D (5 bases each). The CDR3 has 12 residues. V was trimmed by 6 bases and J by 7 bases, leaving 10 bases between them. Germline V CDR1 and CDR2: KGHSH, LQKENI.

The rearrangement joins TRBV6-6 to TRBJ2-7; D may be TRBD1 (6 bases). CDR1 and CDR2 (germline): MNHNY, SVGAGI (reference sequence). Trimming removed 7 bases at V and 7 bases at J, with 20 bases between. The CDR3 runs 14 residues. CDR3 DNA sequence: TGTGCCAGCACTTTACAAGGGGGAGCGTGGGAGCAGTACTTC. It translates to CASTLQGGAWEQYF.

The chain joins TRBV24-1 to TRBJ1-6; TRBD1 agrees at 7 bases. From germline, CDR1 is KGHDR and CDR2 SFDVKD. The trim removed 10 bases at V and 7 bases at J, leaving 9 bases unmatched. CDR3 size: 14 residues. DNA of the CDR3: TGTGCCACAACCTTTGACAGGGTCAATTCACCCCTCCACTTT. Translation: CATTFDRVNSPLHF.

The rearrangement uses TRBV7-9 and TRBJ1-2; D ambiguous. The germline CDR1 and CDR2 sequences are SEHNR and FQNEAQ (reference sequence). The ends were cut back, 5 bases at V and 0 bases at J, with 7 bases in the middle. The CDR3 extends over 13 amino acids. CDR3 sequence: CASSRQPNYGYTF. The CDR3 DNA sequence: TGTGCCAGCAGCCGGCAACCTAACTATGGCTACACCTTC.

This sequence joins TRBV9 and TRBJ1-4; 7 bases fit TRBD1. CDR1 is SGDLS, CDR2 YYNGEE, per germline. The CDR3 spans 14 residues. After removal of 1 base from V and 8 bases from J, the junction contained 5 bases not matched to a gene. CDR3 in DNA: TGTGCCAGCAGCGTACAGGGGGAAGGCGAAAAACTGTTTTTT. Translation: CASSVQGEGEKLFF. Together with reference TRBV9 and TRBJ1-4, the CDR3 gives the full variable domain: DSGVTQTPKHLITATGQRVTLRCSPRSGDLSVYWYQQSLDQGLQFLIQYYNGEERAKGNILERFSAQQFPDLHSELNLSSLELGDSALYFCASSVQGEGEKLFFGSGTQLSVL.